The rows below give T cell receptor beta chains drawn from one sample of a study of blood T cell repertoires in COVID-19. Only in-frame clones appear in the TCRdb table, and some are missing; sequencing was by immunoSEQ multiplex PCR. The top ten hold 1.5% to 2% of the sample, which has roughly 260,000 clones, approximately 85% seen once. Input material: PBMCs or T cells enriched from blood (not recorded which). Source of these receptors: a woman in her forties or fifties who had recovered from COVID-19. CDR3s include the opening cysteine and the closing phenylalanine or tryptophan. The order of the fields is clone size, J gene, D gene, V gene, CDR3 DNA, CDR3 protein. D genes are given only for firm matches. Clone size appears in some rows only: once, few, many, or a class for an expanded clone.

NA TRBJ2-2 NA TRBV5-6 TGTGCCAGCAGCTTGGGACAGGTACGCACCGGGGAGCTGTTTTTT CASSLGQVRTGELFF
NA TRBJ2-5 NA TRBV11-1 TGTGCCAGCAGCCCGCGGGACTTCCAAGAGACCCAGTACTTC CASSPRDFQETQYF
NA TRBJ2-7 TRBD2 TRBV11-2 TGTGCCAGCAGCTTAGTGATTGCGACTAGCGGATCCTACGAGCAGTACTTC CASSLVIATSGSYEQYF
NA TRBJ2-1 TRBD2 TRBV11-2 TGTGCCAGCAGCTTAGCGGGACTAGCGGGAGGGAGTTTTGAGCAGTTCTTC CASSLAGLAGGSFEQFF
few TRBJ1-1 NA TRBV29-1 TGCAGCCATAGAACACAGGGAGCTGTCTCTGAAGCTTTCTTT CSHRTQGAVSEAFF
NA TRBJ2-6 NA TRBV29-1 TGCAGCGTTGAAGGGGGGGCTGGGGCCAACGTCCTGACTTTC CSVEGGAGANVLTF
few TRBJ2-2 TRBD1 TRBV28 TGTGCCAGCAGCTACTCCGGGACAGGGAACACCGGGGAGCTGTTTTTT CASSYSGTGNTGELFF
once TRBJ2-1 TRBD2 TRBV11-2 TGTGCCAGCAGCTTAGTAATAGCGGGAGGGGGTGAGCAGTTCTTC CASSLVIAGGGEQFF
NA TRBJ1-5 TRBD1 TRBV15 TGTGCCACCAGCACCGGGACAGGGGATAGGCAGCCCCAGCATTTT CATSTGTGDRQPQHF
NA TRBJ2-7 TRBD2 TRBV28 TGTGCCAGCAGTCAACGGACTAGCGGTCTCTACGAGCAGTACTTC CASSQRTSGLYEQYF
NA TRBJ2-1 NA TRBV18 TGTGCCAGCTCACCATTTAGCGGCAATGAGCAGTTCTTC CASSPFSGNEQFF
NA TRBJ1-5 NA TRBV24-1 TGTGCCACCCAAGCAACAGACAATCAGCCCCAGCATTTT CATQATDNQPQHF
NA TRBJ1-5 NA TRBV29-1 TGCAGCGTTGCGCAGGGTGAGCAGCCCCAGCATTTT CSVAQGEQPQHF
NA TRBJ2-1 TRBD2 TRBV2 TGTGCCAGTACTTGGCGGGAGGGCCCCTACAATGAGCAGTTCTTC CASTWREGPYNEQFF
NA TRBJ1-2 TRBD1 TRBV3-1/TRBV3-2 TGTGCCAGCAGCCAAGAGGGGACAGGGGCGAACTATGGCTACACCTTC CASSQEGTGANYGYTF
NA TRBJ2-1 TRBD2 TRBV5-1 TGCGCCAGCAGCTCGTCCGGGACTAGTAACAATGAGCAGTTCTTC CASSSSGTSNNEQFF